This T cell receptor (beta chain) was recorded in a study of OX40 agonist ivuxolimab in advanced cancers. Study observations and caveats: Among patients with partial responses at 0.1-3.0 mg/kg, clonal expansion was among the lowest. In CD8+ T cells, expanded clones were on average more numerous than in CD4+. Certain nonresponders likewise exhibited a low normalized T-cell clonal expansion.

This CDR3 region has 17 residues. Trimming stripped 3 bases from V and 0 bases from J, with 13 bases between. Notes on this clone: Its cognate antigen is unknown.

Libraries were prepared by immunoSEQ multiplex PCR; TCRdb keeps only in-frame clonotypes and omits some of them. The sample holds about 51,000 clones, 80% to 85% seen once. Individuals having autoimmune disease history or systemic immunosuppression were not enrolled. This clonotype originated in an adult with an advanced solid tumor such as melanoma, head and neck, liver or kidney cancer. The sequenced sample was CD4+ or CD8+ T cells sorted from blood, obtained in a trial of the OX40 agonist ivuxolimab. V gene TRBV5-7 combines with J gene TRBJ2-6, with a possible D match to TRBD1 (6 bases). TRBV5-7 is identified as an open reading frame with a role that is uncertain. The CDR3 sequence is CASSSTTGSSGANVLTF. The CDR3 region has the DNA TGTGCCAGCAGCTCTACGACAGGAAGCTCTGGGGCCAACGTCCTGACTTTC.